This T cell receptor beta chain was captured by sequencing in a study of T cell responses to AZD1222 COVID-19 vaccine. Study results and caveats: Repertoires were sampled only after the peak T cell response.

Some clones are missing from TCRdb's copy, which holds only in-frame ones; the method was immunoSEQ multiplex PCR. This table has 150,000 to 200,000 clones, around 91% appearing once. This clone was counted a single time. The target antigen is unknown. The germline gives CDR1 MNHEY, CDR2 SVGEGT. The J segment lost 2 bases and the V segment lost 2 bases, leaving 22 bases of the junction unmatched. The CDR3 is 21 amino acids. The origin of this receptor is an adult in good health. Here the sequenced sample was peripheral blood, taken on day 0 of AZD1222 vaccination. V gene TRBV6-2 or TRBV6-3 combines with J gene TRBJ1-2; 8 bases are a match to TRBD1. This CDR3 reads CASSYSNIGVIGQGANYGYTF. The CDR3 bases are TGTGCCAGCAGTTACAGTAATATTGGGGTCATCGGTCAGGGGGCGAACTATGGCTACACCTTC.